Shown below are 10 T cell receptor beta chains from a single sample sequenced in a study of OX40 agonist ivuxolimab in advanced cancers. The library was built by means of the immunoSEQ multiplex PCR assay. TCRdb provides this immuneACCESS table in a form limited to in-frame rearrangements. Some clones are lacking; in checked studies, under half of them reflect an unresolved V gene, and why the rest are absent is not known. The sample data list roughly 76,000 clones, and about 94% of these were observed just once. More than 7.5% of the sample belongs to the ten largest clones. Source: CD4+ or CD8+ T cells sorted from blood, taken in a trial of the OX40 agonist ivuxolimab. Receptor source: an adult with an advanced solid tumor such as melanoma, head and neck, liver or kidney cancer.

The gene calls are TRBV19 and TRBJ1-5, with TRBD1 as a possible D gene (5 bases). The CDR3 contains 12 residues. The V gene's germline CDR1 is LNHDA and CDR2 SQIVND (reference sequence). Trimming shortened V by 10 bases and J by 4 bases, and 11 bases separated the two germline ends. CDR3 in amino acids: CAIGTGNQPQHF. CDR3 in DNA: TGTGCCATCGGAACAGGTAATCAGCCCCAGCATTTT.

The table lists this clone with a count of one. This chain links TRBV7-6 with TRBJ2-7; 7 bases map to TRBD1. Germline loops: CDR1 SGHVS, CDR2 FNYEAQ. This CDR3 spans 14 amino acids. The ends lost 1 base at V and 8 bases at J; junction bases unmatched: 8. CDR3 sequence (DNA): TGTGCCAGCAGCTTAGGTGAGGGGGCCATCCAGCAGTACTTC. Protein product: CASSLGEGAIQQYF.

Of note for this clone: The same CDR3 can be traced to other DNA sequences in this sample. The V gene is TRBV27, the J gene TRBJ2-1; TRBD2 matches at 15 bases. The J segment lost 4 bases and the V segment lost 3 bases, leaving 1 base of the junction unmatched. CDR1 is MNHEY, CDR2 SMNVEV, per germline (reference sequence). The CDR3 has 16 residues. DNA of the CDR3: TGTGCCAGCAGTTTGGGGACTAGCGGGGGGTACAATGAGCAGTTCTTC. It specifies CASSLGTSGGYNEQFF.

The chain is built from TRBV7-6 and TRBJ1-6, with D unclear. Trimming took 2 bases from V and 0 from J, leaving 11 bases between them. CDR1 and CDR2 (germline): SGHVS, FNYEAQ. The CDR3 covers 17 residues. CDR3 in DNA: TGTGCCAGCAGCTTACGAGCAGAGAGCTCCTATAATTCACCCCTCCACTTT. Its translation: CASSLRAESSYNSPLHF. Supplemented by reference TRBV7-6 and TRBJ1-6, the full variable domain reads GAGVSQSPRYKVTKRGQDVALRCDPISGHVSLYWYRQALGQGPEFLTYFNYEAQQDKSGLPNDRFSAERPEGSISTLTIQRTEQRDSAMYRCASSLRAESSYNSPLHFGNGTRLTVT.

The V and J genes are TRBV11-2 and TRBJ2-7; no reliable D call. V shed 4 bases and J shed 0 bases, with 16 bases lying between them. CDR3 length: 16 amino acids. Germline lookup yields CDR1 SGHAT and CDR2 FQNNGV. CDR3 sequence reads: CASSSPSGPISYEQYF. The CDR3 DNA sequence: TGTGCCAGCAGCTCCCCTTCGGGCCCAATCTCCTACGAGCAGTACTTC.

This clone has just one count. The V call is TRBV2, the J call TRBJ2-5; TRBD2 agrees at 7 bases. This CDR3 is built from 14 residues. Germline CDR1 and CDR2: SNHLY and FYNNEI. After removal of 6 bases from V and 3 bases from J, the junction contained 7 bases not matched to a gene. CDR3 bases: TGTGCCAGCAGGGCAGGGAGGGGTGAAGAGACCCAGTACTTC. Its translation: CASRAGRGEETQYF. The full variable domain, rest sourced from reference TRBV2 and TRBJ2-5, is EPEVTQTPSHQVTQMGQEVILRCVPISNHLYFYWYRQILGQKVEFLVSFYNNEISEKSEIFDDQFSVERPDGSNFTLKIRSTKLEDSAMYFCASRAGRGEETQYFGPGTRLLVL.

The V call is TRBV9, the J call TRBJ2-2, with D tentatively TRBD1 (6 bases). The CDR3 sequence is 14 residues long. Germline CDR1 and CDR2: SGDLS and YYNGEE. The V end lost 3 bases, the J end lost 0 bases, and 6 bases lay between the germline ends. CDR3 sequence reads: CASSGTANTGELFF. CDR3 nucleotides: TGTGCCAGCAGCGGGACAGCGAACACCGGGGAGCTGTTTTTT.

The CDR3, as DNA: TGCGCCAGCAGCCAACGGGGAACTGAAGCTTTCTTT. This codes for CASSQRGTEAFF. The rearrangement links TRBV4-3 to TRBJ1-1; no clear D. V lost 2 bases to trimming and J lost 5 bases, with 6 bases between them. CDR3 length equals 12 residues. The germline gives CDR1 LGHNA, CDR2 YSLEER.

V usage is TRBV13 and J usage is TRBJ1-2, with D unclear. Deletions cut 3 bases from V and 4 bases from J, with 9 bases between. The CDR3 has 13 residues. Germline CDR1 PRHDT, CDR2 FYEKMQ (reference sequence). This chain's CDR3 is CASSFGVPYGYTF. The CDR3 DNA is TGTGCCAGCAGCTTCGGGGTCCCCTATGGCTACACCTTC.

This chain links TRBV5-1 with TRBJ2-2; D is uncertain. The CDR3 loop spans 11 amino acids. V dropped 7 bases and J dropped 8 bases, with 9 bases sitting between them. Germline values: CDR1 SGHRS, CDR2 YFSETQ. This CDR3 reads CASRAEGELFF. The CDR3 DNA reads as TGCGCCAGCCGGGCGGAAGGGGAGCTGTTTTTT.